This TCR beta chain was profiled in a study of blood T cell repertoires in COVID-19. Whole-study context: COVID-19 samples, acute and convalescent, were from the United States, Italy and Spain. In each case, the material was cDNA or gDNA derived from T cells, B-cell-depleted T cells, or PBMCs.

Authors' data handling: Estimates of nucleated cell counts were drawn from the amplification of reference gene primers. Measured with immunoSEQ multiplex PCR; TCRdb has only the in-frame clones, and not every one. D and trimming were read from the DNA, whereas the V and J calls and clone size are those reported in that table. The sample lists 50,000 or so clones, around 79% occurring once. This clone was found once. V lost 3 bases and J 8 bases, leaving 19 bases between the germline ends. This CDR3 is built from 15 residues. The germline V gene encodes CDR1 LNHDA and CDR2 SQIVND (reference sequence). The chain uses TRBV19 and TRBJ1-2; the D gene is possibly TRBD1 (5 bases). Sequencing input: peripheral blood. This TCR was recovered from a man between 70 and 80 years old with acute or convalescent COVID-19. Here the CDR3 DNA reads TGTGCCAGTAGTATTGGTTCAGGGTATGTTAGAGGCTACACCTTC. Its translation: CASSIGSGYVRGYTF. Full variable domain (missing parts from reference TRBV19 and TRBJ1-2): DGGITQSPKYLFRKEGQNVTLSCEQNLNHDAMYWYRQDPGQGLRLIYYSQIVNDFQKGDIAEGYSVSREKKESFPLTVTSAQKNPTAFYLCASSIGSGYVRGYTFGSGTRLTVV.